The rows below give T cell receptor beta chains drawn from one sample of a study of blood T cell repertoires in COVID-19. Measured with immunoSEQ multiplex PCR; TCRdb has only the in-frame clones, and not every one. The sample has some 40,000 clones; about 80% are singletons. The sample was peripheral blood. These receptor sequences come from a woman aged 80 or over with acute or convalescent COVID-19. Each CDR3 is given with its conserved first and last residue. Fields, in order: clone size, V gene, D gene, J gene, CDR3 DNA, CDR3 protein. D genes are given only for firm matches. Clone size is not always given. Where it is, it says once, few, many or a class for expanded clones.

>NA|TRBV4-1|TRBD1|TRBJ2-5
TGCGCCAGCAGCCAAGCTTCCCCCGGATACGCGACAGGGGAGACCCAGTACTTC
CASSQASPGYATGETQYF
>NA|TRBV28|NA|TRBJ1-6
TGTGCCAGCAGTCCCGCGGGACTGTTCAATTCACCCCTCCACTTT
CASSPAGLFNSPLHF
>NA|TRBV25-1|TRBD1|TRBJ1-4
TGTGCCAGCACCGTCGACAGGGGTCCAAATGAAAAACTGTTTTTT
CASTVDRGPNEKLFF
>NA|TRBV5-8|NA|TRBJ1-1
TGTGCCAGCAGCTTGGTTGGCAGGGGAAGGACTGAAGCTTTCTTT
CASSLVGRGRTEAFF
>NA|TRBV7-9|TRBD1|TRBJ1-2
TGTGCCAGCAGCTCAAGGACAGGGGGGGAAGTCTACACCTTC
CASSSRTGGEVYTF
>few|TRBV3-1/TRBV3-2|TRBD2|TRBJ2-5
TGTGCCAGCAGCCCATGGACTAGCGGGGGGGCCGGGGAGACCCAGTACTTC
CASSPWTSGGAGETQYF
>NA|TRBV30|NA|TRBJ1-1
TGTGCCTGTTCTAAGGGAGACACTGAAGCTTTCTTT
CACSKGDTEAFF
>once|TRBV11-2|TRBD1|TRBJ2-3
TGTGCCAGCAGCCCCGGGACAGCAGACCTCACAGATACGCAGTATTTT
CASSPGTADLTDTQYF
>few|TRBV27|NA|TRBJ1-2
TGTGCCAGCAGTTTATCTCGGGCGGGGAATGGCTACACCTTC
CASSLSRAGNGYTF
>NA|TRBV27|NA|TRBJ2-7
TGTGCCAGCAGCTGGAGCTCTTCCTACGAGCAGTACTTC
CASSWSSSYEQYF
>NA|TRBV2|TRBD1|TRBJ1-5
TGTGCCAGCAGCGGGGGACAGGCCGTGAGCAATCAGCCCCAGCATTTT
CASSGGQAVSNQPQHF
>NA|TRBV19|NA|TRBJ1-6
TGTGCCAGTAGTGCTCCGGGTTATTCACCCCTCCACTTT
CASSAPGYSPLHF
>NA|TRBV7-2|TRBD1|TRBJ2-7
TGTGCCAGCAGCTCCCGGACAGGGCACTACTACGAGCAGTACTTC
CASSSRTGHYYEQYF
>large|TRBV4-1|NA|TRBJ1-1
TGCGCCAGCAGCCGAAAGGGTACGGGAGGAGCTGAAGCTTTCTTT
CASSRKGTGGAEAFF
>NA|TRBV6-6|NA|TRBJ1-5
TGTGCCAGCAGCTTAGCGAGGGCCGGTTTTAATCAGCCCCAGCATTTT
CASSLARAGFNQPQHF
>NA|TRBV6-5|NA|TRBJ2-4
TGTGCCGGAGCATCCCAACTAGCCAAAAACATTCAGTACTTC
CAGASQLAKNIQYF
>NA|TRBV6-5|NA|TRBJ1-2
TGTGCCAGCATTCAAGACGGGGAATGGAACTATGGCTACACCTTC
CASIQDGEWNYGYTF
>few|TRBV6-2/TRBV6-3|NA|TRBJ1-1
TGTGCCAGCAGTTACCCCCTCAGGGCAACTGAAGCTTTCTTT
CASSYPLRATEAFF
>NA|TRBV5-8|TRBD1|TRBJ1-6
TGTGCCAGCAGTTGGCCCGGGACAGGGGGCGCAGGGGATTCACCCCTCCACTTT
CASSWPGTGGAGDSPLHF
>NA|TRBV15|TRBD1|TRBJ2-1
TGTGCCACCAGCAGACCGGGCCAGGGGGCTTTAGTCGGGTACAATGAGCAGTTCTTC
CATSRPGQGALVGYNEQFF
>NA|TRBV6-2/TRBV6-3|NA|TRBJ2-2
TGTGCCAGCAGCCTCCCCCGGGCGAACACCGGGGAGCTGTTTTTT
CASSLPRANTGELFF
>NA|TRBV5-1|NA|TRBJ2-7
TGCGCCAGCAGCTGGAAAGGGGACGAGCAGTACTTC
CASSWKGDEQYF
>NA|TRBV30|NA|TRBJ1-5
TGTGCCTGGAAAGTAGCGGGGGATCTCAATCAGCCCCAGCATTTT
CAWKVAGDLNQPQHF
>NA|TRBV5-6|TRBD1|TRBJ2-7
TGTGCCAGCAGCCCACAGGGGTCCTACGAGCAGTACTTC
CASSPQGSYEQYF
>NA|TRBV10-1|NA|TRBJ2-3
TGCGCCAGCAGTGAGGGACAGCCCACAGATACGCAGTATTTT
CASSEGQPTDTQYF
>NA|TRBV29-1|TRBD1|TRBJ2-2
TGCAGCGTTGAAGGATACATCGGGACAGGGGGAGACGGGGAGCTGTTTTTT
CSVEGYIGTGGDGELFF
>NA|TRBV19|NA|TRBJ2-4
TGTGCCAGTAGTATATATGCAGAGGCAAACATTCAGTACTTC
CASSIYAEANIQYF
>NA|TRBV5-1|TRBD1|TRBJ1-1
TGCGCCAGCAGCCCGCGGGACAGGTCCACTGAAGCTTTCTTT
CASSPRDRSTEAFF
>NA|TRBV4-3|NA|TRBJ1-5
TGCGCCAGCAGCCAAGCCTGGGGGGAAAATCAGCCCCAGCATTTT
CASSQAWGENQPQHF
>once|TRBV11-3|NA|TRBJ2-2
TGTGCCAGCAGCTTGTCCATATTCGGGCAGGGGACCGGGGAGCTGTTTTTT
CASSLSIFGQGTGELFF
>NA|TRBV6-2/TRBV6-3|TRBD1|TRBJ1-2
TGTGCCAGCAGTTACTCTCGGGGACAGGCCTATAACTATGGCTACACCTTC
CASSYSRGQAYNYGYTF
>once|TRBV30|NA|TRBJ1-2
TGTGCCTGGAGTGTACAGCCAGTAGCTAACTATGGCTACACCTTC
CAWSVQPVANYGYTF
>once|TRBV2|NA|TRBJ2-2
TGTGCCAGCAGTGACTTGTTGAACACCGGGGAGCTGTTTTTT
CASSDLLNTGELFF
>NA|TRBV3-1/TRBV3-2|NA|TRBJ1-6
TGTGCCAGCAGCCAAGCAGGGGAGGGTTCACCCCTCCACTTT
CASSQAGEGSPLHF
>NA|TRBV10-3|NA|TRBJ2-1
TGTGCCATCAGTGAGTCGGTTCAGGAGACTAACTACAATGAGCAGTTCTTC
CAISESVQETNYNEQFF
>NA|TRBV6-2/TRBV6-3|TRBD2|TRBJ2-5
TGTGCCAGCAGCCTCGGGGGGGCCGAAGAGACCCAGTACTTC
CASSLGGAEETQYF
>NA|TRBV28|NA|TRBJ1-2
TGTGCCAGCAGTTCCTCAGGGAACTATGGCTACACCTTC
CASSSSGNYGYTF
>NA|TRBV5-4|NA|TRBJ1-1
TGTGCCAGCAGCTTGGGAGGACAGCTAGTAGAAGCTTTCTTT
CASSLGGQLVEAFF